This is a list of T cell receptor beta chains from one sample in a study of STAT5B mutations in CD4+ large granular lymphocyte leukemia. Data came from immunoSEQ multiplex PCR; TCRdb stores just in-frame clones and leaves some out. The table records tens of thousands of clones, roughly nine tenths of them present only once. The sequencing input was CD4+ T cells from blood buffy coats. These receptors all come from a human donor in good health. The CDR3 runs from the conserved cysteine through the conserved F or W. The D gene is left open where the match is weak.

D gene	V gene	J gene	CDR3 protein	CDR3 DNA
TRBD1	TRBV5-1	TRBJ1-1	CASSLTGQGEAFF	TGCGCCAGCAGCTTGACCGGACAGGGTGAAGCTTTCTTT
NA	TRBV5-4	TRBJ2-5	CASSLDREETQYF	TGTGCCAGCAGCTTGGACAGAGAAGAGACCCAGTACTTC
NA	TRBV5-1	TRBJ2-7	CASSPGHVSYEQYF	TGCGCCAGCAGCCCTGGACACGTCTCCTACGAGCAGTACTTC
NA	TRBV9	TRBJ1-1	CASSPGEISSEAFF	TGTGCCAGCAGCCCCGGGGAGATTTCGAGTGAAGCTTTCTTT
TRBD1	TRBV28	TRBJ2-7	CASTLEQGTAYEQYF	TGTGCCAGTACTTTAGAACAGGGGACCGCCTACGAGCAGTACTTC
NA	TRBV10-3	TRBJ2-7	CAISDPIVGSYEQYF	TGTGCCATCAGTGATCCCATAGTGGGCTCCTACGAGCAGTACTTC
NA	TRBV18	TRBJ1-2	CASSSGLPVGYGYTF	TGTGCCAGCTCATCCGGGCTCCCCGTGGGCTATGGCTACACCTTC
NA	TRBV28	TRBJ2-1	CASSFNENEQFF	TGTGCCAGCAGTTTTAATGAGAATGAGCAGTTCTTC
TRBD1	TRBV6-5	TRBJ1-1	CASSWHRGDTEAFF	TGTGCCAGCAGTTGGCACAGGGGTGACACTGAAGCTTTCTTT
TRBD2	TRBV10-1	TRBJ2-2	CASSGGAAGEGELFF	TGCGCCAGCAGTGGCGGTGCGGCGGGAGAAGGGGAGCTGTTTTTT
NA	TRBV7-2	TRBJ2-3	CASSRIHGTDTQYF	TGTGCCAGCAGCCGAATTCATGGCACAGATACGCAGTATTTT
NA	TRBV29-1	TRBJ2-7	CSVEGGGGYEQYF	TGCAGCGTTGAAGGAGGGGGGGGCTACGAGCAGTACTTC